The next 27 T cell receptor beta chains were all read from a single sample in a study of T cell responses to AZD1222 COVID-19 vaccine. The protocol was immunoSEQ multiplex PCR, while the TCRdb copy is restricted to in-frame clones and leaves out a portion. The repertoire has 50,000 to 65,000 clones, around nine tenths of them found once; the top ten carry just under 5%. The sample in question was peripheral blood, obtained on day 0 of AZD1222 vaccination. These receptors were taken from an adult in good health.

In this sample, this clone turned up once. The chain combines TRBV27 with TRBJ2-1; 9 bases match TRBD1. Germline CDR1 MNHEY, CDR2 SMNVEV (reference sequence). V lost 7 bases, J lost 6 bases, and 10 bases stayed unmatched. This CDR3 comprises 15 residues. As DNA, the CDR3 is TGTGCCAGCACTATAAACCCGGGACAGGGCAATGAGCAGTTCTTC. Protein: CASTINPGQGNEQFF.

This sequence joins TRBV11-2 and TRBJ2-7, with 8 bases identical to TRBD1. CDR1 SGHAT and CDR2 FQNNGV come from the germline V gene. J lost 6 bases, V lost 1 base, and 17 bases had no gene match. This CDR3 is 18 amino acids long. The CDR3 sequence: CASSLGAGTGLGLLEQYF. The CDR3 nucleotides read TGTGCCAGCAGCTTAGGGGCCGGGACAGGTCTGGGGCTTCTCGAGCAGTACTTC.

The rearrangement links TRBV6-5 to TRBJ1-2; D might be TRBD1 (6 bases). V lost 7 bases, J lost 2 bases, and 11 bases lay in between. Germline values: CDR1 MNHEY, CDR2 SVGAGI. This CDR3 has 13 residues. The CDR3 DNA follows: TGTGCCAGCAAATTGACAGGAAACTATGGCTACACCTTC. It codes for CASKLTGNYGYTF.

V usage is TRBV5-1 and J usage is TRBJ2-2, with 9 bases that match TRBD1. CDR3 size: 15 residues. V was clipped by 5 bases and J by 1 base; unmatched bases: 3. The germline gives CDR1 SGHRS, CDR2 YFSETQ. CDR3 DNA: TGCGCCAGCAGGCCGGGACAGGGGAACACCGGGGAGCTGTTTTTT. Protein product: CASRPGQGNTGELFF.

This clone was detected a few times. J is TRBJ2-7 and V is TRBV14; D call uncertain. Trimming took off 1 base at V and 2 bases at J, with 15 bases between the two ends. Germline loops: CDR1 SGHDN, CDR2 FVKESK. The CDR3 covers 16 residues. This chain's CDR3 is CASSQAGLTWTYEQYF. The CDR3 DNA sequence: TGTGCCAGCAGCCAAGCAGGTCTCACCTGGACCTACGAGCAGTACTTC. The full variable domain, completed using reference TRBV14 and TRBJ2-7, is EAGVTQFPSHSVIEKGQTVTLRCDPISGHDNLYWYRRVMGKEIKFLLHFVKESKQDESGMPNNRFLAERTGGTYSTLKVQPAELEDSGVYFCASSQAGLTWTYEQYFGPGTRLTVT.

The CDR3 here is CASSPSGAQGDSPLHF. The CDR3 nucleotides read TGTGCCAGCTCACCCTCTGGGGCACAGGGAGATTCACCCCTCCACTTT. V is TRBV18 and J is TRBJ1-6; D is possibly TRBD1 (6 bases). Germline V CDR1 and CDR2: KGHSH, LQKENI. The ends were cut back, 3 bases at V and 8 bases at J, with 17 bases in the middle. This CDR3 has 16 residues.

The chain links TRBV7-9 to TRBJ2-1, with D possibly called TRBD1 or TRBD2 (5 bases each). The CDR3 has 16 amino acids. V was cut by 5 bases and J by 1 base, with 15 bases left in between. Germline V gene data show CDR1 as SEHNR and CDR2 as FQNEAQ (reference sequence). In DNA, the CDR3 is TGTGCCAGCAGCCCCCCGGGGCTGAGGTCCTACAATGAGCAGTTCTTC. Translation gives CASSPPGLRSYNEQFF.

V is TRBV6-5 and J is TRBJ2-5; 8 bases match TRBD2. After removal of 6 bases from V and 2 bases from J, the junction contained 8 bases not matched to a gene. The CDR3 consists of 15 residues. Germline V gene data show CDR1 as MNHEY and CDR2 as SVGAGI. The CDR3 sequence is CASRLAETLQETQYF. CDR3 DNA: TGTGCCAGCAGACTAGCGGAGACCTTACAAGAGACCCAGTACTTC.

The V gene is TRBV6-5, the J gene TRBJ1-2; unclear D gene. Germline V gene lookup returns CDR1 MNHEY and CDR2 SVGAGI. V lost 5 bases, J lost 7 bases, and 14 bases lay in between. The CDR3 runs to 13 residues. CDR3 residues: CASSTEGRSGYTF. DNA for the CDR3: TGTGCCAGCAGTACCGAAGGGCGGTCTGGCTACACCTTC.

The V call is TRBV18, the J call TRBJ1-6, with 9 bases lining up with TRBD1. The length of the CDR3 is 14 residues. Germline CDR1 and CDR2: KGHSH and LQKENI. J lost 7 bases, V lost 3 bases, and 1 base had no gene match. In DNA form, the CDR3 reads TGTGCCAGCTCACCTGACAGGGGGAATTCACCCCTCCACTTT. The encoded protein is CASSPDRGNSPLHF. The full variable domain, with the rest looked up from reference TRBV18 and TRBJ1-6, is NAGVMQNPRHLVRRRGQEARLRCSPMKGHSHVYWYRQLPEEGLKFMVYLQKENIIDESGMPKERFSAEFPKEGPSILRIQQVVRGDSAAYFCASSPDRGNSPLHFGNGTRLTVT.

This chain uses TRBV10-3 with TRBJ2-4; 8 nucleotides align to TRBD1. V lost 8 bases, J lost 2 bases, and 5 bases stayed unmatched. CDR1 is ENHRY, CDR2 SYGVKD, per germline. The CDR3 is 14 amino acids. CDR3 sequence (DNA): TGTGCCATCGGACAGGGATCATCCAAAAACATTCAGTACTTC. It yields the protein CAIGQGSSKNIQYF.

The rearrangement uses TRBV2 and TRBJ1-6; D remains unclear. Germline CDR1 is SNHLY and CDR2 is FYNNEI. This CDR3 is built from 14 residues. Trimming left V 6 bases short and J 0 bases short, with 6 bases between. In DNA, the CDR3 is TGTGCCAGCAGGGGCTTCTCCTATAATTCACCCCTCCACTTT. Protein product: CASRGFSYNSPLHF.

This clone came up once. The CDR3, as DNA: TGTGCCAGTAGTAATCCTAGGGCGGTGTATAACTATGGCTACACCTTC. Translating gives CASSNPRAVYNYGYTF. The chain combines TRBV19 with TRBJ1-2; D gene uncertain. V was trimmed by 4 bases and J by 1 base, leaving 16 bases between them. The CDR3 is 16 residues long. Germline values: CDR1 LNHDA, CDR2 SQIVND (reference sequence).

The genes are TRBV11-2 and TRBJ2-1, with 12 bases that match TRBD2. The CDR3 is 17 residues long. With V trimmed by 1 base and J by 9 bases, 10 bases remained unmatched. The germline V gene encodes CDR1 SGHAT and CDR2 FQNNGV. The CDR3 protein is CASSLVWGTSGSFEQFF. CDR3 DNA: TGTGCCAGCAGCTTAGTGTGGGGGACTAGCGGGTCCTTTGAGCAGTTCTTC.

This CDR3 is CASSDVWADHSSYEQYF. The CDR3 coding sequence is TGTGCCAGCAGTGACGTTTGGGCAGACCATAGCTCCTACGAGCAGTACTTC. The rearrangement joins TRBV2 to TRBJ2-7; D uncertain. Trimming stripped 3 bases from V and 0 bases from J, with 18 bases between. Germline V lookup: CDR1 SNHLY, CDR2 FYNNEI. The CDR3 sequence is 17 residues long. Based on the CDR3 plus reference TRBV2 and TRBJ2-7, the full variable domain is EPEVTQTPSHQVTQMGQEVILRCVPISNHLYFYWYRQILGQKVEFLVSFYNNEISEKSEIFDDQFSVERPDGSNFTLKIRSTKLEDSAMYFCASSDVWADHSSYEQYFGPGTRLTVT.

V is TRBV12-3 or TRBV12-4 and J is TRBJ2-1; TRBD1 matches at 10 bases. J lost 8 bases, V lost 6 bases, and 1 base had no gene match. CDR3 length: 12 amino acids. DNA of the CDR3: TGTGCCAGCAGGACAGGGGGCGATGAGCAGTTCTTC. Amino acid sequence: CASRTGGDEQFF.

The genes are TRBV7-2 and TRBJ2-3; D gene uncertain. CDR3 length equals 16 residues. V lost 5 bases to trimming and J lost 2 bases, with 17 bases between them. Germline V gives CDR1 SGHTA, CDR2 FQGNSA. CDR3 DNA: TGTGCCAGCAGCATCACCGGGCCCCCAGCCACAGATACGCAGTATTTT. Protein: CASSITGPPATDTQYF.

This chain links TRBV6-5 with TRBJ1-2; 7 bases map to TRBD1. The CDR3 is made up of 14 amino acids. Trimming took 6 bases from V and 5 from J; bases not matched to a gene: 9. CDR1 MNHEY and CDR2 SVGAGI come from the germline V gene. CDR3 in amino acids: CASRRGQGIYGYTF. For the CDR3, the DNA is TGTGCCAGCAGGAGGGGGCAGGGCATTTATGGCTACACCTTC.

V gene TRBV18 combines with J gene TRBJ2-5, with 7 positions matching TRBD2. J was trimmed by 3 bases and V by 6 bases; bases with no gene match: 4. Looked up from germline, CDR1 is KGHSH and CDR2 is LQKENI. CDR3 length: 13 amino acids. CDR3 in DNA: TGTGCCAGCTCGCCCCGGGAGGAAGAGACCCAGTACTTC. Protein sequence: CASSPREEETQYF.

The V and J genes are TRBV29-1 and TRBJ2-3; 11 bases fit TRBD2. The V gene's germline CDR1 is SQVTM and CDR2 ANQGSEA. The trim removed 5 bases at V and 7 bases at J, leaving 14 bases unmatched. The CDR3 loop spans 16 amino acids. CDR3 loop: CSVLWLAGGSTNTQYF. The CDR3 DNA is TGCAGCGTTCTTTGGCTAGCGGGGGGTTCCACGAATACGCAGTATTTT.

The chain links TRBV9 to TRBJ2-1; 11 bases match TRBD2. V shed 3 bases and J 6 bases; nucleotides not matched to a gene: 8. The CDR3 spans 16 residues. CDR1 is SGDLS and CDR2 is YYNGEE in the germline V gene. The CDR3 reads CASSASGGLETNEQFF. The CDR3 bases are TGTGCCAGCAGCGCTAGCGGGGGGCTGGAGACCAATGAGCAGTTCTTC.

V is TRBV18 and J is TRBJ2-7, with 8 bases that match TRBD1. This CDR3 is 14 amino acids long. With 6 bases clipped from V and 1 base from J, the junction kept 5 bases outside the gene matches. The germline V gene has CDR1 KGHSH and CDR2 LQKENI. The CDR3 region is CASSPGQDSYEQYF. CDR3 nucleotide sequence: TGTGCCAGCTCGCCGGGACAGGATTCCTACGAGCAGTACTTC.

This chain connects TRBV18 to TRBJ1-1; 9 bases fit TRBD1. The V gene's germline CDR1 is KGHSH and CDR2 LQKENI. The CDR3 has 13 amino acids. After removal of 4 bases from V and 5 bases from J, the junction contained 2 bases not matched to a gene. For the CDR3, the DNA is TGTGCCAGCTCACGCGGACAGGGGACTGAAGCTTTCTTT. This codes for CASSRGQGTEAFF.

The sample holds one count of this clone. The identical CDR3 is also encoded by other nucleotide sequences in the sample. The chain joins TRBV19 to TRBJ1-5; tentative D call: TRBD1 (5 bases). CDR1 LNHDA and CDR2 SQIVND come from the germline V gene (reference sequence). The CDR3 is 13 residues long. Trimming pared 8 bases from V and 0 bases from J, leaving 8 bases between. The DNA of the CDR3 is TGTGCCAGTTCAAGGGGTAGCAATCAGCCCCAGCATTTT. Encoded protein: CASSRGSNQPQHF.

The gene calls are TRBV7-9 and TRBJ2-5; possible D gene TRBD2, 7 bases. Germline V gives CDR1 SEHNR, CDR2 FQNEAQ (reference sequence). The length of the CDR3 is 18 residues. Trimming left V 5 bases short and J 5 bases short, with 27 bases between. The CDR3 bases are TGTGCCAGCAGCCCCCCGGGGGCGGGGGAGTTGCAGCGGGAGACCCAGTACTTC. As protein: CASSPPGAGELQRETQYF.

J is TRBJ2-3 and V is TRBV5-5, with D tentatively TRBD2 (6 bases). V was cut by 4 bases and J by 2 bases, with 17 bases left in between. The CDR3 is 16 residues long. Looked up from germline, CDR1 is SGHKS and CDR2 is YYEKEE (reference sequence). CDR3 DNA sequence: TGTGCCAGCAGCCCCCAAGCGGCGGGGCCCACAGATACGCAGTATTTT. Translated, it gives CASSPQAAGPTDTQYF.

Here the CDR3 reads CASSPPSGGYEQYF. CDR3 DNA sequence: TGTGCCAGCTCACCCCCTAGCGGGGGGTACGAGCAGTACTTC. This chain connects TRBV18 to TRBJ2-7; 11 bases match TRBD2. The V gene's germline CDR1 is KGHSH and CDR2 LQKENI. The V segment lost 3 bases and the J segment 4 bases; nucleotides outside the gene matches: 2. There are 14 residues in the CDR3.